These 10 T cell receptor beta chains were sequenced from one sample in a study of blood T cell repertoires in COVID-19. Clones were read by immunoSEQ multiplex PCR, and TCRdb kept only the in-frame ones, dropping some. The table lists 250,000 to 350,000 clones, approximately 86% of them singletons. Sample: peripheral blood. These receptors all stem from a woman aged 45-65 years with active or convalescent COVID-19.

This clone was seen more than once but under ten times. The V call is TRBV7-8, the J call TRBJ1-2; D is ambiguous. Germline assignment: CDR1 SGHVS and CDR2 FQNEAQ. V was clipped by 5 bases and J by 8 bases, with 18 bases between them. The CDR3 runs 14 residues. CDR3 region: CASSRDVWAGGYTF. In DNA form, the CDR3 reads TGTGCCAGCAGCCGCGACGTGTGGGCGGGGGGCTACACCTTC.

V gene TRBV2 combines with J gene TRBJ2-1; TRBD1 matches at 7 bases. Trimming took 6 bases from V and 15 from J; bases not matched to a gene: 14. The germline V gene has CDR1 SNHLY and CDR2 FYNNEI. The CDR3 is made up of 13 amino acids. In DNA form, the CDR3 reads TGTGCCAGCAGGGGACAGCAGGATACACCCCCGTTCTTC. This translates into CASRGQQDTPPFF.

This clone has just a few counts. The chain combines TRBV19 with TRBJ2-1, with TRBD2 matching 12 bases. V was clipped by 5 bases and J by 6 bases; unmatched bases: 8. The CDR3 has 16 residues. The germline CDR1 and CDR2 sequences are LNHDA and SQIVND (reference sequence). Here the CDR3 DNA reads TGTGCCAGTAGTCCGGCGACTAGCGGGGGTGGCAATGAGCAGTTCTTC. It translates to CASSPATSGGGNEQFF. Variable domain in full (rest from reference TRBV19 and TRBJ2-1): DGGITQSPKYLFRKEGQNVTLSCEQNLNHDAMYWYRQDPGQGLRLIYYSQIVNDFQKGDIAEGYSVSREKKESFPLTVTSAQKNPTAFYLCASSPATSGGGNEQFFGPGTRLTVL.

V usage is TRBV18 and J usage is TRBJ2-1; D is possibly TRBD2 (6 bases). Between the trimmed V and J ends, which lost 3 bases and 7 bases, there was a span of 19 bases. The CDR3 length is 16 residues. Germline CDR1 and CDR2: KGHSH and LQKENI. The CDR3 DNA sequence: TGTGCCAGCTCACCTCGGTCGGGAGCCGCTTGGAATGAGCAGTTCTTC. Protein: CASSPRSGAAWNEQFF.

The V gene is TRBV6-1, the J gene TRBJ2-7; 9 bases are shared with TRBD2. Per germline, CDR1 MNHNS and CDR2 SASEGT. After removal of 2 bases from V and 10 bases from J, the junction contained 6 bases not matched to a gene. The CDR3 covers 13 residues. The CDR3: CASSELGLANQYF. The CDR3, as DNA: TGTGCCAGCAGTGAATTGGGACTAGCTAACCAGTACTTC.

The rearrangement links TRBV14 to TRBJ1-1, with 7 bases that match TRBD1. The CDR3 is made up of 13 amino acids. Trimming took 6 bases from V and 8 from J; bases not matched to a gene: 9. Germline V gives CDR1 SGHDN, CDR2 FVKESK. The CDR3 DNA reads TGTGCCAGCAGTTGGCGGCCGGGACAGGAAGCTTTCTTT. This codes for CASSWRPGQEAFF.

This clone was seen only a few times. The chain links TRBV5-1 to TRBJ2-1; D perhaps matches TRBD2 (6 bases). Germline assignment: CDR1 SGHRS and CDR2 YFSETQ. Trimming shortened V by 5 bases and J by 1 base, and 13 bases separated the two germline ends. The CDR3 loop spans 15 amino acids. The CDR3 protein is CASRREGRSYNEQFF. The CDR3, as DNA: TGCGCCAGCAGACGAGAGGGGAGGTCCTACAATGAGCAGTTCTTC.

The chain uses TRBV5-1 and TRBJ1-2, with D possibly matching TRBD1 (5 bases). The CDR3 runs 16 residues. Trimming pared 0 bases from V and 4 bases from J, leaving 16 bases between. Per germline, CDR1 SGHRS and CDR2 YFSETQ. CDR3 residues: CASSLGGAVPSYGYTF. For the CDR3, the DNA is TGCGCCAGCAGCTTGGGCGGGGCAGTCCCGAGCTATGGCTACACCTTC. The whole variable domain, filled in from reference TRBV5-1 and TRBJ1-2, reads KAGVTQTPRYLIKTRGQQVTLSCSPISGHRSVSWYQQTPGQGLQFLFEYFSETQRNKGNFPGRFSGRQFSNSRSEMNVSTLELGDSALYLCASSLGGAVPSYGYTFGSGTRLTVV.

This clone was counted between two and nine times. The chain joins TRBV28 to TRBJ1-3; 7 positions match TRBD1. Losses at the gene ends were 0 bases for V and 0 bases for J; bases not matched to a gene: 2. There are 16 residues in the CDR3. CDR1 and CDR2 from the germline V gene are MDHEN and SYDVKM. As DNA, the CDR3 is TGTGCCAGCAGTTTATGGGCAGGGGGCTCTGGAAACACCATATATTTT. This sequence encodes CASSLWAGGSGNTIYF.

The gene calls are TRBV10-2 and TRBJ2-6; tentatively, D is TRBD2 (5 bases). The CDR3 spans 15 residues. V lost 3 bases and J lost 3, with 9 bases in between. Per the germline V gene, CDR1 is WSHSY and CDR2 is SAAADI. CDR3 in amino acids: CASSDPGSGANVLTF. The CDR3 region has the DNA TGCGCCAGCAGTGACCCGGGGAGTGGGGCCAACGTCCTGACTTTC.